The next 22 T cell receptor beta chains were all read from a single sample in a study of blood T cell repertoires in COVID-19. TCRdb's table, derived via immunoSEQ multiplex PCR, lists solely in-frame clones and lacks some. Of roughly 330,000 clones in the sample, roughly 88% are singletons; the top ten hold 4%. Input material: peripheral blood. All receptors come from a woman aged 50 to 60 with active or convalescent COVID-19.

This chain connects TRBV29-1 to TRBJ2-1; 7 positions agree with TRBD1. Germline V gene lookup returns CDR1 SQVTM and CDR2 ANQGSEA. J was trimmed by 7 bases and V by 6 bases; bases with no gene match: 12. This CDR3 contains 14 residues. The CDR3 region is CSVVTGWAPNEQFF. The CDR3 DNA follows: TGCAGCGTCGTGACAGGGTGGGCCCCAAATGAGCAGTTCTTC.

V and J are TRBV12-5 and TRBJ1-4, with D possibly matching TRBD1 (6 bases). The V end lost 5 bases, the J end lost 0 bases, and 13 bases lay between the germline ends. The germline CDR1 and CDR2 sequences are LGHNT and FRNRAP. CDR3 length equals 16 residues. CDR3 sequence: CASGLGQTATNEKLFF. As DNA, the CDR3 is TGTGCTAGTGGTCTAGGACAGACAGCAACTAATGAAAAACTGTTTTTT.

The chain recombines TRBV7-9 with TRBJ2-3; the match to TRBD1 covers 10 bases. V gave up 4 bases and J gave up 5 bases; unmatched junction bases: 6. Germline CDR1 is SEHNR and CDR2 is FQNEAQ (reference sequence). The CDR3 is 15 amino acids. CDR3: CASSWPGQGKDTQYF. The CDR3 bases are TGTGCCAGCAGCTGGCCGGGACAGGGGAAAGATACGCAGTATTTT.

The rearrangement joins TRBV10-2 to TRBJ1-2; D might be TRBD1 (5 bases). Germline V gives CDR1 WSHSY, CDR2 SAAADI. This CDR3 comprises 14 residues. V lost 2 bases, J lost 8 bases, and 15 bases lay in between. This CDR3 is CASSERRGQWGYTF. In nucleotides, the CDR3 is TGCGCCAGCAGTGAGAGAAGGGGCCAGTGGGGCTACACCTTC.

The V gene is TRBV19, the J gene TRBJ2-7; TRBD2 agrees at 8 bases. The length of the CDR3 is 17 residues. The V gene end was trimmed by 5 bases and the J gene end by 3 bases; junction bases not matched to a gene: 15. The V gene's germline CDR1 is LNHDA and CDR2 SQIVND (reference sequence). CDR3 sequence: CASSFALGTRGFYEQYF. CDR3 in DNA: TGTGCCAGTAGTTTCGCCTTGGGGACTAGGGGGTTCTACGAGCAGTACTTC.

The chain couples TRBV19 to TRBJ1-5; 10 positions match TRBD1. The J segment lost 6 bases and the V segment lost 3 bases, leaving 11 bases of the junction unmatched. CDR1 and CDR2 from the germline V gene are LNHDA and SQIVND (reference sequence). The CDR3 is 17 residues long. CDR3 loop: CASSITRGTGEGQPQHF. CDR3 DNA: TGTGCCAGTAGTATTACCCGTGGGACAGGGGAAGGTCAGCCCCAGCATTTT.

Only a few counts were recorded for this clone. CDR3 nucleotides: TGTGCCAGCTCCCGAGGGCAGCATGAAGCTTTCTTT. The encoded protein is CASSRGQHEAFF. The V call is TRBV18, the J call TRBJ1-1, with D uncertain. The ends were cut back, 6 bases at V and 7 bases at J, with 12 bases in the middle. CDR3 length: 12 amino acids. Germline V gene data show CDR1 as KGHSH and CDR2 as LQKENI.

The chain carries TRBV4-3 and TRBJ1-2, with D unresolved. Germline V CDR1 and CDR2: LGHNA, YSLEER. Trimming shortened V by 0 bases and J by 4 bases, and 12 bases separated the two germline ends. CDR3 length: 15 amino acids. DNA of the CDR3: TGCGCCAGCAGCCAAGATCGAGGGCAGTCCTATGGCTACACCTTC. This gives the protein CASSQDRGQSYGYTF.

This clone was seen a few times. V and J are TRBV6-4 and TRBJ2-3, with 7 bases identical to TRBD1. The J segment lost 2 bases and the V segment lost 5 bases, leaving 7 bases of the junction unmatched. Germline V gene data show CDR1 as MRHNA and CDR2 as SNTAGT. The CDR3 loop spans 15 amino acids. The CDR3 sequence is CASSSTGSFTDTQYF. The CDR3 DNA sequence: TGTGCCAGCAGTTCGACAGGGTCTTTCACAGATACGCAGTATTTT.

The chain couples TRBV9 to TRBJ1-6; D gene ambiguous. V gave up 2 bases and J gave up 13 bases, with 13 bases separating them. The CDR3 contains 13 residues. Germline loops: CDR1 SGDLS, CDR2 YYNGEE. DNA for the CDR3: TGTGCCAGCAGCGTGGGAGGTCTTGGTCCCCTCCACTTT. It codes for CASSVGGLGPLHF. Drawing the rest from reference TRBV9 and TRBJ1-6, the complete variable domain is DSGVTQTPKHLITATGQRVTLRCSPRSGDLSVYWYQQSLDQGLQFLIQYYNGEERAKGNILERFSAQQFPDLHSELNLSSLELGDSALYFCASSVGGLGPLHFGNGTRLTVT.

This chain links TRBV2 with TRBJ1-2; 7 nucleotides match TRBD1. The CDR3 has 13 residues. Trimming cost V 4 bases and J 8 bases; bases outside gene matches: 7. Germline CDR1 reads SNHLY; CDR2 reads FYNNEI. The CDR3 spells CASSGQGRRGYTF. CDR3 nucleotides: TGTGCCAGCAGTGGACAGGGAAGGAGGGGCTACACCTTC.

The chain recombines TRBV13 with TRBJ2-7; maybe TRBD2 (5 bases). Trimming removed 5 bases at V and 0 bases at J, with 11 bases between. Germline V CDR1 and CDR2: PRHDT, FYEKMQ (reference sequence). This CDR3 has 14 residues. Here the CDR3 DNA reads TGTGCCAGCAGCCGGGATCAAACCTCCTACGAGCAGTACTTC. Translation gives CASSRDQTSYEQYF.

This chain joins TRBV18 and TRBJ2-5; D is uncertain. This CDR3 is 13 amino acids long. Trimming removed 3 bases from V and 3 bases from J, with 8 bases in between. Germline assignment: CDR1 KGHSH and CDR2 LQKENI. The CDR3 sequence is CASSPTQEETQYF. In DNA form, the CDR3 reads TGTGCCAGCTCACCGACCCAGGAAGAGACCCAGTACTTC.

This chain connects TRBV4-3 to TRBJ2-2; possible D gene TRBD2, 6 bases. V lost 1 base and J 4 bases, leaving 13 bases between the germline ends. The CDR3 is 16 amino acids. Germline CDR1 reads LGHNA; CDR2 reads YSLEER. The CDR3 DNA sequence: TGCGCCAGCAGCCAAGTTTACGGGGGTGTCACCGGGGAGCTGTTTTTT. Its translation: CASSQVYGGVTGELFF.

This chain links TRBV14 with TRBJ1-1; the D is unclear. Germline V CDR1 and CDR2: SGHDN, FVKESK. The CDR3 has 14 amino acids. Trimming shortened V by 4 bases and J by 3 bases, and 12 bases separated the two germline ends. The CDR3 here is CASSLLGEYTEAFF. DNA of the CDR3: TGTGCCAGCAGCCTCCTAGGAGAGTACACTGAAGCTTTCTTT.

The rearrangement links TRBV5-1 to TRBJ2-1; 8 bases match TRBD2. The trim removed 4 bases at V and 0 bases at J, leaving 18 bases unmatched. This CDR3 has 20 residues. The V gene's germline CDR1 is SGHRS and CDR2 YFSETQ. The CDR3 is CASSLPRTSISPFSYNEQFF. CDR3 nucleotides: TGCGCCAGCAGCCTCCCTCGGACTAGCATAAGTCCATTCTCCTACAATGAGCAGTTCTTC.

This rearrangement joins TRBV7-3 to TRBJ2-1; a weak D match, TRBD2 (5 bases). This CDR3 has 16 amino acids. Germline CDR1 reads SGHTA; CDR2 reads FQGTGA. Trimming removed 2 bases from V and 0 bases from J, with 11 bases in between. The CDR3 region has the DNA TGTGCCAGCAGCTTAGGAGCGGCCCCCTCCTACAATGAGCAGTTCTTC. Its protein product is CASSLGAAPSYNEQFF.

This chain joins TRBV9 and TRBJ2-3; 8 positions match TRBD2. CDR1 and CDR2 from the germline V gene are SGDLS and YYNGEE. V lost 3 bases to trimming and J lost 6 bases; unmatched junction nucleotides: 12. The CDR3 is 16 residues long. The CDR3 nucleotides are TGTGCCAGCAGCGCCCCGCCGGGACTAGTTACGGATACGCAGTATTTT. This encodes CASSAPPGLVTDTQYF.

This chain connects TRBV27 to TRBJ1-2; a weak D match, TRBD1 (6 bases). The V gene's germline CDR1 is MNHEY and CDR2 SMNVEV (reference sequence). This CDR3 is 14 amino acids long. Deletions cut 7 bases from V and 2 bases from J, with 14 bases between. DNA for the CDR3: TGTGCCAGCAAACGTAGCGGGACAAACTATGGCTACACCTTC. Its translation: CASKRSGTNYGYTF.

The chain employs TRBV7-9 and TRBJ1-2; D uncertain. With 2 bases removed from V and 3 bases from J, the gap between germline ends came to 16 bases. The V gene's germline CDR1 is SEHNR and CDR2 FQNEAQ (reference sequence). This CDR3 is built from 16 residues. The CDR3 sequence: CASSLSPGDLYYGYTF. For the CDR3, the DNA is TGTGCCAGCAGCTTATCCCCGGGTGATTTGTACTATGGCTACACCTTC.

This chain connects TRBV10-2 to TRBJ1-1, with 7 nucleotides matching TRBD1. Germline trimming cut 6 bases from V and 5 bases from J; bases unmatched to any gene: 9. Germline CDR1 is WSHSY and CDR2 is SAAADI. The CDR3 length is 14 residues. The CDR3 sequence: CASRSDRETTEAFF. The CDR3 DNA reads as TGCGCCAGCAGGAGCGACAGGGAGACGACTGAAGCTTTCTTT.

CDR3 sequence (DNA): TGTGCCACCAGTGATTATAGAGCTTATGAGCAGTTCTTC. Translation gives CATSDYRAYEQFF. The chain couples TRBV24-1 to TRBJ2-1; D is undetermined. CDR3 length: 13 amino acids. The V end was cut by 2 bases, the J end by 8 bases, with 9 bases between. CDR1 KGHDR and CDR2 SFDVKD come from the germline V gene.